This TCR beta chain was found in a study of beta chain features in type 1 diabetes. Broader study findings: A moderate, significant TCRB CDR3 shortening appeared in type 1 diabetes across four CD4+ subsets.

Concerning this clone itself: Its antigen remains unidentified.

The CDR3 has 14 amino acids. With 3 bases clipped from V and 3 bases from J, the junction kept 4 bases outside the gene matches. Germline CDR1 reads SNHLY; CDR2 reads FYNNEI. The entirety of the isolated RNA underwent reverse transcription, so expressed TCRB transcripts were sequenced. This table comes from immunoSEQ multiplex PCR, and its TCRdb copy is limited to in-frame clones, with some not included. The sample yields roughly 250,000 clones, 9% to 10% seen once. The clonotype originates from a woman in her late teens or twenties in good health. The chain has TRBV2 and TRBJ2-7; TRBD2 agrees at 8 bases. The sequenced sample was naive CD4+ T cells from blood. The CDR3: CASSESAGGYEQYF. Here the CDR3 DNA reads TGTGCCAGCAGTGAGTCCGCGGGGGGCTACGAGCAGTACTTC.